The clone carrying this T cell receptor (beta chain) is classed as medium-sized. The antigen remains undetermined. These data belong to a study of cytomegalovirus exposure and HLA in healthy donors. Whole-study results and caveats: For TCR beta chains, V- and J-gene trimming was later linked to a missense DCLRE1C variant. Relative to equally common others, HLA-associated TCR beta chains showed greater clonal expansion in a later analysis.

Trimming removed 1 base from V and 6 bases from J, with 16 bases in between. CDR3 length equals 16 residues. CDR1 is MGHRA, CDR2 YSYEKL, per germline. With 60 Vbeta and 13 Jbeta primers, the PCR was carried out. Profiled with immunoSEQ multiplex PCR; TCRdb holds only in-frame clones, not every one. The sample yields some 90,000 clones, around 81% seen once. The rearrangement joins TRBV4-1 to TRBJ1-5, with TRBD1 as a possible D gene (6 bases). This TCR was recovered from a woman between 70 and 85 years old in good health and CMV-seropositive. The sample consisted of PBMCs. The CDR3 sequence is CASSQAYGGASQPQHF. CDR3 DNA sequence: TGCGCCAGCAGCCAAGCGTATGGGGGGGCGAGTCAGCCCCAGCATTTT.